These 14 T cell receptor beta chains came from one sample sequenced in a study of response to subunit inactivated influenza vaccine. TCRdb redid the calling of the RT-PCR reads with MiXCR, one entry per CDR3 protein. The sample contains 650,000 to 800,000 distinct CDR3 sequences, approximately 17% of which appear only once. This material consisted of PBMCs from blood, taken more than 4 days after vaccination. The receptor set was obtained from a man aged 50-60 years who received an inactivated influenza vaccine.

The chain is built from TRBV6-2 or TRBV6-3 and TRBJ2-2; D gene unclear. The CDR3 has 16 residues. V lost 8 bases, J lost 4 bases, and 20 bases lay in between. From germline, CDR1 is MNHEY and CDR2 SVGEGT. CDR3 in amino acids: CASRPGRLTATGELFF. The DNA of the CDR3 is TGTGCCAGCCGCCCAGGCAGACTTACGGCCACCGGGGAGCTGTTTTTT.

The chain carries TRBV7-8 and TRBJ2-7; tentative D call: TRBD1 (5 bases). The V gene lost 6 bases and the J gene lost 3 bases, with 21 bases spanning the gap. The CDR3 spans 16 residues. Germline V gene sequence: CDR1 SGHVS, CDR2 FQNEAQ. The CDR3 loop is CASSLARQFLGYEQYF. The CDR3 nucleotides are TGTGCCAGCAGTTTGGCCAGACAGTTCCTGGGCTACGAGCAGTACTTC.

The chain carries TRBV20-1 and TRBJ2-2; 14 bases map to TRBD2. This CDR3 is 18 amino acids long. From germline, CDR1 is DFQATT and CDR2 SNEGSKA (reference sequence). V shed 1 base, J shed 6 bases, and the junction held 10 bases outside the gene matches. The CDR3 sequence: CSARGLAGGPEVAGELFF. For the CDR3, the DNA is TGCAGTGCTAGAGGACTAGCGGGGGGGCCGGAGGTTGCCGGGGAGCTGTTTTTT.

The V call is TRBV9, the J call TRBJ2-3; D is uncertain. Trimming pared 4 bases from V and 3 bases from J, leaving 9 bases between. CDR1 and CDR2 from the germline V gene are SGDLS and YYNGEE. This CDR3 contains 13 residues. CDR3 nucleotides: TGTGCCAGCAGCCCGCCCCGGACAGATACGCAGTATTTT. This translates into CASSPPRTDTQYF. The entire variable domain, with the rest obtained from reference TRBV9 and TRBJ2-3, is as follows: DSGVTQTPKHLITATGQRVTLRCSPRSGDLSVYWYQQSLDQGLQFLIQYYNGEERAKGNILERFSAQQFPDLHSELNLSSLELGDSALYFCASSPPRTDTQYFGPGTRLTVL.

This clonotype appeared many times. The chain uses TRBV20-1 and TRBJ1-2; D perhaps matches TRBD1 (6 bases). The germline V gene encodes CDR1 DFQATT and CDR2 SNEGSKA (reference sequence). The V and J ends lost 1 base and 5 bases respectively, with 11 bases between them. There are 13 residues in the CDR3. The CDR3 DNA follows: TGCAGTGCTAGAGCCGGGACACAATATGGCTACACCTTC. It encodes CSARAGTQYGYTF.

The table lists this clonotype with a few counts. The V call is TRBV5-5, the J call TRBJ1-1; a weak D match, TRBD1 (5 bases). The CDR3 runs 17 residues. CDR1 is SGHKS and CDR2 is YYEKEE in the germline V gene (reference sequence). The germline V and J ends were trimmed by 0 bases and 1 base, with 16 bases remaining between them. The CDR3 here is CASSLGGGRRTNTEAFF. CDR3 sequence (DNA): TGTGCCAGCAGCTTGGGGGGGGGAAGACGGACGAACACTGAAGCTTTCTTT.

This sequence joins TRBV12-3 or TRBV12-4 and TRBJ2-3; 8 bases map to TRBD2. Losses at the gene ends were 2 bases for V and 2 bases for J; bases not matched to a gene: 6. The CDR3 is 16 residues long. This CDR3 reads CASSLRRGAVTDTQYF. CDR3 in DNA: TGTGCCAGCAGTTTACGGCGGGGGGCTGTCACAGATACGCAGTATTTT.

This clonotype was found a few times. This chain links TRBV12-3 or TRBV12-4 with TRBJ2-3, with a possible D match to TRBD2 (6 bases). CDR3 size: 16 residues. Trimming removed 7 bases from V and 2 bases from J, with 19 bases in between. CDR3 coding DNA: TGTGCCAGCACCTCTGGAGGGCTAGCGCCCACAGATACGCAGTATTTT. Translated: CASTSGGLAPTDTQYF.

This clonotype was counted a few times. V and J are TRBV10-3 and TRBJ2-7; 7 nucleotides align to TRBD1. The V and J ends lost 0 bases and 2 bases, in that order; junction bases with no gene match: 10. Germline CDR1 is ENHRY and CDR2 is SYGVKD. This CDR3 contains 17 residues. The CDR3 DNA reads TGTGCCATCAGTGAGTCGAAGTTTCAGGGGGATACCTACGAGCAGTACTTC. It encodes CAISESKFQGDTYEQYF.

This clonotype was counted only a few times. The V and J genes are TRBV5-1 and TRBJ2-1; no reliable D call. Deletions cut 4 bases from V and 5 bases from J, with 10 bases between. This CDR3 has 13 amino acids. In germline, CDR1 is SGHRS, CDR2 YFSETQ. The CDR3 sequence: CASSPGAHNEQFF. For the CDR3, the DNA is TGCGCCAGCAGCCCCGGAGCTCACAATGAGCAGTTCTTC.

This chain links TRBV5-1 with TRBJ1-1; a possible D gene is TRBD1 (5 bases). Germline values: CDR1 SGHRS, CDR2 YFSETQ. V was pared by 0 bases and J by 6 bases, with 9 bases between. This CDR3 comprises 13 residues. The CDR3 sequence: CASSLAPGAEAFF. The CDR3 DNA reads as TGCGCCAGCAGCTTGGCCCCGGGGGCTGAAGCTTTCTTT.

The chain links TRBV12-3 or TRBV12-4 to TRBJ2-7, with 14 bases aligning to TRBD2. The CDR3 length is 17 residues. The trim removed 6 bases at V and 0 bases at J, leaving 7 bases unmatched. CDR3 sequence reads: CASSQRGLAGASYEQYF. Here the CDR3 DNA reads TGTGCCAGCAGCCAGCGGGGACTAGCGGGGGCCTCCTACGAGCAGTACTTC.

The chain joins TRBV28 to TRBJ1-6; D unresolved. Trimming pared 2 bases from V and 7 bases from J, leaving 9 bases between. The CDR3 has 14 residues. Germline assignment: CDR1 MDHEN and CDR2 SYDVKM. DNA for the CDR3: TGTGCCAGCAGTTTACTCGGCCTGAATTCACCCCTCCACTTT. It codes for CASSLLGLNSPLHF.

In regard to this clonotype: No conserved phenylalanine or tryptophan is present at the end of the CDR3, so a read error is the likely explanation. Written as DNA, the CDR3 is TGTGCCAGCAGCCTCGACAACGCGAACACTGAAGCTTTCTCT. Its protein product is CASSLDNANTEAFS. The V and J genes are TRBV6-2 or TRBV6-3 and TRBJ1-1; D remains unclear. This CDR3 has 14 residues. The V end was cut by 6 bases, the J end by 1 base, with 12 bases between. The germline CDR1 and CDR2 sequences are MNHEY and SVGEGT.